These 8 T cell receptor beta chains were all obtained from the same sample, sequenced in a study of long-term antiretroviral therapy in people with HIV. The assay used was immunoSEQ (version v3.0), run at survey level. The repertoire was sequenced with immunoSEQ multiplex PCR; TCRdb's copy has only in-frame clones and lacks some. The profile shows about 17,000 clones, 79% of them singletons. The sequenced sample was unsorted PBMCs, obtained 2.3 years after starting antiretroviral therapy. These receptor sequences come from a woman in her forties with HIV.

The chain is built from TRBV19 and TRBJ2-7, with unresolved D. CDR1 and CDR2 (germline): LNHDA, SQIVND (reference sequence). The V end lost 4 bases, the J end lost 5 bases, and 12 bases lay between the germline ends. This CDR3 spans 13 amino acids. CDR3 residues: CASSNILHNEQYF. DNA for the CDR3: TGTGCCAGTAGTAACATATTACATAACGAGCAGTACTTC.

This clone was recorded a few times. The chain links TRBV7-9 to TRBJ2-7, with D perhaps matching TRBD1 (6 bases). There are 11 residues in the CDR3. V dropped 5 bases and J dropped 6 bases, with 8 bases sitting between them. Germline CDR1 and CDR2: SEHNR and FQNEAQ (reference sequence). The CDR3 sequence: CASSPGVEQYF. As DNA, the CDR3 is TGTGCCAGCAGCCCAGGGGTCGAGCAGTACTTC.

J is TRBJ2-2 and V is TRBV27, with D maybe TRBD1 (5 bases). The CDR3 runs 15 residues. V was shortened by 6 bases and J by 4 bases, with 15 bases between the two germline ends. CDR1 and CDR2 from the germline V gene are MNHEY and SMNVEV (reference sequence). The CDR3 loop is CASRQGLESTGELFF. The CDR3 DNA follows: TGTGCCAGCAGGCAGGGCTTAGAGAGCACCGGGGAGCTGTTTTTT.

A single count supports this clone. The chain links TRBV5-5 to TRBJ1-3; D is perhaps TRBD1 (6 bases). Trimming pared 4 bases from V and 0 bases from J, leaving 23 bases between. Germline assignment: CDR1 SGHKS and CDR2 YYEKEE (reference sequence). This CDR3 region has 19 residues. Here the CDR3 reads CASSHDRSGNADSGNTIYF. The DNA for the CDR3 is TGTGCCAGCAGCCATGACAGGTCGGGCAATGCTGACTCTGGAAACACCATATATTTT.

The chain carries TRBV5-4 and TRBJ1-1, with D unclear. CDR1 and CDR2 from the germline V gene are SGHNT and YYREEE (reference sequence). This CDR3 is built from 14 residues. V was clipped by 4 bases and J by 1 base, with 11 bases between them. The CDR3 protein is CASSPGSPNTEAFF. DNA of the CDR3: TGTGCCAGCAGCCCTGGTAGCCCGAACACTGAAGCTTTCTTT.

Only one count was recorded for this clone. The J gene is TRBJ2-5, the V gene TRBV30; maybe TRBD1 (5 bases). Germline V lookup: CDR1 GTSNPN, CDR2 SVGIG (reference sequence). The CDR3 covers 13 residues. V lost 0 bases to trimming and J lost 4 bases, with 9 bases between them. The CDR3 loop is CAWSVGQGETQYF. For the CDR3, the DNA is TGTGCCTGGAGTGTCGGGCAGGGAGAGACCCAGTACTTC.

The genes are TRBV19 and TRBJ1-2; 8 nucleotides line up with TRBD1. J lost 4 bases, V lost 4 bases, and 5 bases had no gene match. The CDR3 loop spans 14 amino acids. Germline V gives CDR1 LNHDA, CDR2 SQIVND (reference sequence). CDR3 sequence reads: CASSRLTGAYGYTF. In DNA, the CDR3 is TGTGCCAGTAGTAGGTTGACAGGGGCCTATGGCTACACCTTC.

The chain combines TRBV19 with TRBJ2-4; no reliable D call. The CDR3 length is 16 residues. Deletions cut 5 bases from V and 0 bases from J, with 14 bases between. Looked up from germline, CDR1 is LNHDA and CDR2 is SQIVND (reference sequence). CDR3 DNA sequence: TGTGCCAGTAGTGTACACCCAACCCTAGCCAAAAACATTCAGTACTTC. Its translation is CASSVHPTLAKNIQYF.